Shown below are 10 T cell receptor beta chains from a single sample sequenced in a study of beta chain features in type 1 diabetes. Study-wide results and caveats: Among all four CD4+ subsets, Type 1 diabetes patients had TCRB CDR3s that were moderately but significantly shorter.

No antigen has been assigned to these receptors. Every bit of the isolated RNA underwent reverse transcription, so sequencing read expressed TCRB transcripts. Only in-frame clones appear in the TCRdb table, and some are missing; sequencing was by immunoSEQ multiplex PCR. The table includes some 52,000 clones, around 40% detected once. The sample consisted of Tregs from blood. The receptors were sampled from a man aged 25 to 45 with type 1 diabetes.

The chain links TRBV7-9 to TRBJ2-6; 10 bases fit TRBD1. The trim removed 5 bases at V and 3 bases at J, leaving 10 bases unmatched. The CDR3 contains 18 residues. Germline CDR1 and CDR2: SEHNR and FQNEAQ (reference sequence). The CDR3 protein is CASSLGQGLRYGANVLTF. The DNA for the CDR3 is TGTGCCAGCAGCCTGGGACAGGGGCTTCGTTATGGGGCCAACGTCCTGACTTTC.

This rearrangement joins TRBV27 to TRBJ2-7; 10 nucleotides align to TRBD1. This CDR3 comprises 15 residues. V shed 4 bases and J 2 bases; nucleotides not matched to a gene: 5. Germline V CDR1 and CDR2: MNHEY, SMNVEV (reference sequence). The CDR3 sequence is CASSSRQGATYEQYF. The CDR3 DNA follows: TGTGCCAGCAGTTCGCGACAGGGGGCGACCTACGAGCAGTACTTC.

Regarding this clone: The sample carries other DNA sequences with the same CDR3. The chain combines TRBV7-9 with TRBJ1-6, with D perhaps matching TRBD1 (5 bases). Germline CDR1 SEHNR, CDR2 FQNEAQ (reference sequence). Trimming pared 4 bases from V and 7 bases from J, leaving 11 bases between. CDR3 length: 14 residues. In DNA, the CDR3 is TGTGCCAGCAGCTCGCAGGGCGGAAATTCACCCCTCCACTTT. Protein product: CASSSQGGNSPLHF.

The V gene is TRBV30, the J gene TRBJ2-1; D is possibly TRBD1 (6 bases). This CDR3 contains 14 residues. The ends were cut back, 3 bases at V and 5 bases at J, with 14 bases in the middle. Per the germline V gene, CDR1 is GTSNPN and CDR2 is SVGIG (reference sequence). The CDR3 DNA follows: TGTGCCTGGAGCGGGTGGACAGAGAACAATGAGCAGTTCTTC. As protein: CAWSGWTENNEQFF.

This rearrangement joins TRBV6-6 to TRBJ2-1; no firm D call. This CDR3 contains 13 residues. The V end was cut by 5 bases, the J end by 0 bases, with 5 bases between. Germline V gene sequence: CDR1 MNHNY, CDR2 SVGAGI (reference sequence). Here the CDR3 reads CASSPRSYNEQFF. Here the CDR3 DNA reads TGTGCCAGCAGTCCCCGCTCCTACAATGAGCAGTTCTTC.

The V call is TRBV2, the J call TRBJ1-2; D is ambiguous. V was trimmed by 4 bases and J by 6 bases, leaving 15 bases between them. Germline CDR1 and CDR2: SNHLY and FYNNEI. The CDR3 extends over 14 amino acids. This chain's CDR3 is CASSGTRGADGYTF. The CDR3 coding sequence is TGTGCCAGCAGTGGGACTCGGGGTGCCGATGGCTACACCTTC.

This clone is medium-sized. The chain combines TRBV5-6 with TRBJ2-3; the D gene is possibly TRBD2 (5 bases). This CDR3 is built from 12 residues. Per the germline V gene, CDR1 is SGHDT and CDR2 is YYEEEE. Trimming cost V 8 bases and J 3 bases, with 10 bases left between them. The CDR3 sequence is CASRRRTDTQYF. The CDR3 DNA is TGTGCCAGTCGGAGGCGGACAGATACGCAGTATTTT.

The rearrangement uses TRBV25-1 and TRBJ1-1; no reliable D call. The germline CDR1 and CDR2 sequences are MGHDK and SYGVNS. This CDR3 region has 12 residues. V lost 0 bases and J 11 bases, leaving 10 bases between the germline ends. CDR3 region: CASSEYEGGAFF. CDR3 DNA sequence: TGTGCCAGCAGTGAATATGAGGGTGGGGCTTTCTTT.

The CDR3 sequence: CASSYSRRGDTQYF. As DNA, the CDR3 is TGTGCCAGCAGTTACTCGAGACGGGGGGATACGCAGTATTTT. The chain is built from TRBV6-5 and TRBJ2-3; perhaps TRBD2 as D (6 bases). The germline CDR1 and CDR2 sequences are MNHEY and SVGAGI. The V gene lost 0 bases and the J gene lost 6 bases, with 10 bases spanning the gap. CDR3 length: 14 residues.

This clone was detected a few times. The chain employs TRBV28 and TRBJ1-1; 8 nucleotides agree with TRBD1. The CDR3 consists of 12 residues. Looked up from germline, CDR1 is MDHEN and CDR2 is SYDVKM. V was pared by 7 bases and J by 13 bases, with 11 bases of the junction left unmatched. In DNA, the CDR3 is TGTGCCAGCAAAAGGATGGACAGGGCTGGTTTCTTT. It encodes CASKRMDRAGFF.